This entry describes one T cell receptor (beta chain). CDR3 size: 14 residues. This sample was included in a study of somatic mutations in cytotoxic T cells in rheumatoid arthritis. Overall study context: Sorting by flow gave nearly 100% purity for some V beta antibody-stained T-cell populations, including V beta1+ cells sequenced for TCRB.

Original analysis: Large patient CD8+ clones, those above 1%, rarely matched published virus-specific TCRB sequences. The table came from immunoSEQ multiplex PCR; TCRdb's copy has only in-frame clones and leaves some out. V, J and clone size reflect that table, while D and trimming were determined from the DNA. The table lists 8,900 or so clones, about 77% of them singletons. Sequences were obtained from CD8+ T cells sorted from blood. The sequence was obtained from an adult with rheumatoid arthritis. The chain recombines TRBV21-1 with TRBJ1-2; the listed D gene, TRBD1, was not tested against the DNA. TRBV21-1 is flagged as a pseudogene. For the CDR3, the DNA is TGTGCCAGCTTGGGACAGAATCCTATCTATGGCTACACCTTC. Translating gives CASLGQNPIYGYTF.